This TCR beta chain was captured by sequencing in a study of metastatic and nonmetastatic thyroid tumors (dated by TCRdb to 2020 to 2021). In the study overall: For patients with malignant and with benign thyroid disease, the researchers compared repertoires between peripheral blood samples and tumor or nodule tissue samples.

The library relied on PCR. Sequencing was performed on an Illumina HiSeq 4000. The TCR beta-chain CDR3 region of each patient was profiled by high-throughput sequencing. The authors' analysis ran thus. A classifier to discriminate distant-metastatic papillary thyroid cancer patients was built from CDR3 differences across clinicopathological groups. To measure repertoire diversity the researchers used the Shannon index, while the Morisita-Horn index served to gauge how similar the tumor and blood repertoires were. The public reads were reprocessed in TCRdb via fastp at Q25 and MiXCR, keeping in-frame beta chains. TCRdb, not the original authors, processed these V and J calls. Here the sample has about 45,000 clones; roughly 3.1% occur a single time. 7.5% to 10% of the sample lies in the top ten. Before undergoing thyroid surgery, none of the patients had been given any kind of treatment. Using T-cell receptor beta sequencing, the study looked back at clinical samples from patients collected from the early 2010s to the late 2010s.

CDR1 and CDR2 (SNHLY, FYNNEI) derive from the germline V gene. From its cysteine to its phenylalanine, the CDR3 spans 12 amino acids. Just CDR3 DNA is preserved here, 36 bases in frame from base 1. The V end loses 3 bases and the J end loses 5 bases, and a stretch of 7 bases separates them. General findings and caveats noted by the study authors: TCR beta diversity was reported as significantly higher in malignant tumors than in benign nodules, in both blood and tumor samples.

In the case of this clone: Its binding antigen is unknown. No base quality information exists; no much larger clone differs at one position.

This TCR came from a female donor with papillary thyroid cancer or a benign thyroid nodule (not recorded which). Some clones in this sample may be carry-over from other donors' samples. The sequencing sample was made of blood. The chain links TRBV2 with TRBJ2-5; the D gene cannot be named for sure. The bases read TGTGCCAGCAGTGATAGTTCGGAGACCCAGTACTTC. This translates into CASSDSSETQYF.